This TCR beta chain was recorded in a study of blood T cell repertoires in COVID-19. Study as a whole: COVID-19 samples collected from the United States, Italy and Spain covered acute and convalescent phases.

The CDR3 runs to 15 residues. Germline loops: CDR1 SEHNR, CDR2 FQNEAQ (reference sequence). The ends lost 4 bases at V and 1 base at J; junction bases unmatched: 1. Per the original methods: From reference gene primer amplification, estimates of nucleated cell counts were derived. Assay used: immunoSEQ multiplex PCR; TCRdb lists only in-frame clones, some missing. V and J calls plus clone size are reproduced from that table; the DNA served to infer D and trimming. The sample contains approximately 300,000 clones, around 87% of which appear only once. This clone was counted between two and nine times. Sequencing was carried out using peripheral blood. This clonotype originated in a woman aged 45-59 years who had recovered from COVID-19. The chain couples TRBV7-9 to TRBJ2-3, with 11 bases lining up with TRBD2. For the CDR3, the DNA is TGTGCCAGCAGCTGGGGACTAGCGGGCACAGATACGCAGTATTTT. The encoded protein is CASSWGLAGTDTQYF.